This T cell receptor beta chain stems from a study of CD4 and CD8 cells across lung adenocarcinoma regions. The CDR3 length is 16 residues. Germline V CDR1 and CDR2: WSHSY, SAAADI. Trimming cost V 3 bases and J 2 bases, with 14 bases left between them. TCRdb redid the calling of the PCR reads with MiXCR, one entry per CDR3 protein. The data contain 5,000 or so distinct CDR3 sequences, approximately 50% of them singletons. Samples came from patients with localized non-small cell lung adenocarcinoma. The sequence was collected from a male donor with lung adenocarcinoma. The CD4 and CD8 labels of this study may be unreliable. The chain uses TRBV10-2 and TRBJ2-4; the D gene is possibly TRBD2 (6 bases). The sequenced sample consisted of CD4+ T cells from the margin of a lung tumor. The CDR3 loop reads CASSDTGEASKNIQYF. The CDR3 region has the DNA TGCGCCAGCAGTGACACGGGGGAGGCCTCCAAAAACATTCAGTACTTC.